The 19 T cell receptor beta chains reported below all come from one sample, sequenced in a study of shared clonotypes between healthy human individuals. Naive CD8 cells lacked CD45RO, underwent positive selection for CCR7 and left out terminally differentiated effector memory CD45RA+ cells. Generated by immunoSEQ multiplex PCR, the TCRdb table keeps only in-frame clones and is missing some. This table holds about 600,000 clones, just under 97% found once. Sequencing was done on a sample of naive CD8+ T cells sorted from blood. These receptors were taken from a woman in her thirties in good health.

CDR3 coding DNA: TGTGCCACCAGCAGAGATTTAGCGGACGAGCAGTACTTC. Its translation: CATSRDLADEQYF. The J gene is TRBJ2-7, the V gene TRBV15, with D possibly matching TRBD2 (6 bases). Trimming stripped 0 bases from V and 5 bases from J, with 8 bases between. Germline CDR1 LNHNV, CDR2 YYDKDF (reference sequence). This CDR3 has 13 amino acids.

V usage is TRBV19 and J usage is TRBJ1-2; perhaps TRBD1 as D (6 bases). The CDR3 covers 17 residues. From germline, CDR1 is LNHDA and CDR2 SQIVND (reference sequence). The germline V and J ends were trimmed by 4 bases and 4 bases, with 22 bases remaining between them. The CDR3 region is CASSSLILGGAVYGYTF. The CDR3 DNA reads TGTGCCAGTAGTAGCCTAATTCTTGGGGGCGCAGTCTATGGCTACACCTTC.

The rearrangement joins TRBV6-5 to TRBJ1-5; the D gene is possibly TRBD1 (5 bases). Deletions cut 5 bases from V and 2 bases from J, with 13 bases between. The CDR3 consists of 15 residues. The germline CDR1 and CDR2 sequences are MNHEY and SVGAGI. The CDR3 nucleotides read TGTGCCAGCAGTCTCCGAGGGGCTGGCAATCAGCCCCAGCATTTT. Translated, it gives CASSLRGAGNQPQHF.

The CDR3 protein is CASTGVGNTIYF. The CDR3 DNA reads as TGTGCCAGCACAGGGGTTGGAAACACCATATATTTT. V is TRBV13 and J is TRBJ1-3, with a weak D call TRBD1 (6 bases). The V end lost 7 bases, the J end lost 3 bases, and 7 bases lay between the germline ends. The germline CDR1 and CDR2 sequences are PRHDT and FYEKMQ (reference sequence). CDR3 length: 12 amino acids. Variable domain in full (rest from reference TRBV13 and TRBJ1-3): AAGVIQSPRHLIKEKRETATLKCYPIPRHDTVYWYQQGPGQDPQFLISFYEKMQSDKGSIPDRFSAQQFSDYHSELNMSSLELGDSALYFCASTGVGNTIYFGEGSWLTVV.

The chain combines TRBV27 with TRBJ2-7; D gene unclear. Germline V CDR1 and CDR2: MNHEY, SMNVEV (reference sequence). The CDR3 covers 11 residues. With 7 bases removed from V and 8 bases from J, the gap between germline ends came to 12 bases. The CDR3 loop is CASIRLTQQYF. The CDR3 DNA reads as TGTGCCAGCATCCGACTTACGCAGCAGTACTTC.

A single count supports this clone. The V call is TRBV5-1, the J call TRBJ2-3; no clear D gene. Per the germline V gene, CDR1 is SGHRS and CDR2 is YFSETQ. This CDR3 is built from 15 residues. Trimming took off 4 bases at V and 0 bases at J, with 12 bases between the two ends. The CDR3 DNA follows: TGCGCCAGCAGCATAAGCGAGTTTAGCACAGATACGCAGTATTTT. It encodes CASSISEFSTDTQYF.

The chain employs TRBV29-1 and TRBJ2-7; TRBD2 agrees at 7 bases. The CDR3 is 13 amino acids. V shed 6 bases, J shed 4 bases, and the junction held 9 bases outside the gene matches. Germline assignment: CDR1 SQVTM and CDR2 ANQGSEA. CDR3 amino acids: CSVGSGGGYEQYF. The CDR3 nucleotides read TGCAGCGTCGGGTCAGGCGGGGGATACGAGCAGTACTTC.

This chain joins TRBV19 and TRBJ2-1, with TRBD2 as a possible D gene (6 bases). Trimming took 3 bases from V and 8 from J, leaving 17 bases between them. CDR3 length: 15 residues. Germline assignment: CDR1 LNHDA and CDR2 SQIVND (reference sequence). The CDR3: CASSIVGLSPHEQFF. CDR3 coding DNA: TGTGCCAGTAGTATCGTGGGACTCTCCCCTCATGAGCAGTTCTTC. Variable domain in full (rest from reference TRBV19 and TRBJ2-1): DGGITQSPKYLFRKEGQNVTLSCEQNLNHDAMYWYRQDPGQGLRLIYYSQIVNDFQKGDIAEGYSVSREKKESFPLTVTSAQKNPTAFYLCASSIVGLSPHEQFFGPGTRLTVL.

Worth noting for this clone: The identical CDR3 is also encoded by other nucleotide sequences in the sample. This rearrangement joins TRBV9 to TRBJ1-2; TRBD1 matches at 7 bases. Germline V gene data show CDR1 as SGDLS and CDR2 as YYNGEE. V was pared by 0 bases and J by 5 bases, with 4 bases of the junction left unmatched. The CDR3 contains 14 residues. The chain's CDR3 is CASSVGQGGYGYTF. CDR3 sequence (DNA): TGTGCCAGCAGCGTAGGACAGGGTGGGTATGGCTACACCTTC.

The chain uses TRBV28 and TRBJ1-3, with D possibly matching TRBD1 (5 bases). V was trimmed by 2 bases and J by 0 bases, leaving 11 bases between them. Per germline, CDR1 MDHEN and CDR2 SYDVKM. The CDR3 consists of 16 residues. This CDR3 reads CASSLGTGTSGNTIYF. Here the CDR3 DNA reads TGTGCCAGCAGTTTAGGGACGGGGACCTCTGGAAACACCATATATTTT.

The rearrangement links TRBV4-1 to TRBJ2-1; D perhaps matches TRBD2 (5 bases). V lost 3 bases, J lost 6 bases, and 9 bases lay in between. This CDR3 is built from 13 residues. Germline V CDR1 and CDR2: MGHRA, YSYEKL. The CDR3 loop reads CASSQRVANEQFF. The CDR3 DNA follows: TGCGCCAGCAGCCAGAGGGTCGCCAATGAGCAGTTCTTC.

The chain employs TRBV27 and TRBJ2-1, with D hard to call. The V gene lost 0 bases and the J gene lost 5 bases, with 8 bases spanning the gap. Germline CDR1 and CDR2: MNHEY and SMNVEV (reference sequence). This CDR3 region has 14 residues. The chain's CDR3 is CASSLSHRDNEQFF. The CDR3 DNA reads TGTGCCAGCAGTTTATCTCACCGGGACAATGAGCAGTTCTTC.

The rearrangement uses TRBV6-6 and TRBJ1-5; perhaps TRBD1 as D (5 bases). V shed 7 bases and J shed 0 bases, with 10 bases lying between them. This CDR3 comprises 14 residues. Germline V gene data show CDR1 as MNHNY and CDR2 as SVGAGI (reference sequence). CDR3 coding DNA: TGTGCCAGCACCGGACAATATAGCAATCAGCCCCAGCATTTT. Protein sequence: CASTGQYSNQPQHF.

This clone is a singleton in its sample. The CDR3 loop is CASSYRRGSVNTEAFF. The CDR3, as DNA: TGCGCCAGCAGCTATCGGAGGGGGAGTGTGAACACTGAAGCTTTCTTT. This rearrangement joins TRBV4-1 to TRBJ1-1, with D possibly matching TRBD1 (6 bases). Trimming shortened V by 5 bases and J by 0 bases, and 16 bases separated the two germline ends. The CDR3 has 16 residues. CDR1 MGHRA and CDR2 YSYEKL come from the germline V gene.

The CDR3 coding sequence is TGTGCCAGCAGTTTACCCGCCGGGACCATCTACGAGCAGTACTTC. This gives the protein CASSLPAGTIYEQYF. The chain has TRBV28 and TRBJ2-7; D assignment may be TRBD1 or TRBD2 (5 bases each). V was shortened by 2 bases and J by 3 bases, with 14 bases between the two germline ends. The CDR3 consists of 15 residues. From germline, CDR1 is MDHEN and CDR2 SYDVKM.

The chain links TRBV28 to TRBJ1-1; D remains unclear. The CDR3 extends over 14 amino acids. V was clipped by 4 bases and J by 3 bases, with 12 bases between them. In germline, CDR1 is MDHEN, CDR2 SYDVKM. The DNA of the CDR3 is TGTGCCAGCAGTTGGCCGGGCACCTACACTGAAGCTTTCTTT. Its translation: CASSWPGTYTEAFF.

This clone was observed a single time. This rearrangement joins TRBV28 to TRBJ2-5, with 8 bases identical to TRBD1. After removal of 5 bases from V and 5 bases from J, the junction contained 16 bases not matched to a gene. This CDR3 comprises 17 residues. Germline-derived CDR1 and CDR2 are MDHEN and SYDVKM. CDR3 DNA: TGTGCCAGCAGTCTGGGGGCAGGGGGCGTACAAGGGGAGACCCAGTACTTC. Protein product: CASSLGAGGVQGETQYF. Full variable domain (rest looked up from reference TRBV28 and TRBJ2-5): DVKVTQSSRYLVKRTGEKVFLECVQDMDHENMFWYRQDPGLGLRLIYFSYDVKMKEKGDIPEGYSVSREKKERFSLILESASTNQTSMYLCASSLGAGGVQGETQYFGPGTRLLVL.

The chain employs TRBV19 and TRBJ2-2, with unresolved D. CDR3 length equals 13 residues. V was clipped by 5 bases and J by 8 bases, with 12 bases between them. The germline gives CDR1 LNHDA, CDR2 SQIVND (reference sequence). The CDR3 protein is CASSLGISGELFF. The CDR3 DNA reads TGTGCCAGTAGTTTGGGTATCTCGGGGGAGCTGTTTTTT.

Points on this clone: Other nucleotide sequences from this sample produce the same CDR3. This rearrangement joins TRBV27 to TRBJ2-7; TRBD2 agrees at 12 bases. Germline V gene sequence: CDR1 MNHEY, CDR2 SMNVEV (reference sequence). Trimming removed 5 bases from V and 1 base from J; junction bases left unmatched: 3. This CDR3 region has 15 residues. CDR3 in DNA: TGTGCCAGCAGTCCCCTAGCGGGAGGGTCCTACGAGCAGTACTTC. This gives the protein CASSPLAGGSYEQYF.